The T cell receptor (beta chain) described here comes from a study of T cells after yellow fever vaccination. Study results and limitations: Repertoires sorted by FACS could include abundant clonotypes that are contaminants from the bulk population.

V was pared by 0 bases and J by 0 bases, with 15 bases between. Germline CDR1 LGHDT, CDR2 YNNKEL (reference sequence). The CDR3 covers 18 residues. In its sample, this clonotype was seen a few times. Its antigen is unknown. Template switching with 5'RACE generated the TCR cDNA and added a universal primer site and UMIs. TCRdb reanalysed the 5' RACE reads using MiXCR and keeps one entry per CDR3 protein. The data hold approximately 340,000 distinct CDR3 sequences, with 7.5% to 9% observed a single time. The receptor comes from a man in his late teens or twenties who received the YFV17D yellow fever vaccine. This sequence joins TRBV3-1 and TRBJ1-5; D gene ambiguous. The sequenced sample was PBMCs, obtained on the day of the first yellow fever vaccination. CDR3 sequence (DNA): TGTGCCAGCAGCCAAGATCTCAGAGACATTTATAGCAATCAGCCCCAGCATTTT. It encodes CASSQDLRDIYSNQPQHF. Full variable domain (remainder filled in from reference TRBV3-1 and TRBJ1-5): DTAVSQTPKYLVTQMGNDKSIKCEQNLGHDTMYWYKQDSKKFLKIMFSYNNKELIINETVPNRFSPKSPDKAHLNLHINSLELGDSAVYFCASSQDLRDIYSNQPQHFGDGTRLSIL.